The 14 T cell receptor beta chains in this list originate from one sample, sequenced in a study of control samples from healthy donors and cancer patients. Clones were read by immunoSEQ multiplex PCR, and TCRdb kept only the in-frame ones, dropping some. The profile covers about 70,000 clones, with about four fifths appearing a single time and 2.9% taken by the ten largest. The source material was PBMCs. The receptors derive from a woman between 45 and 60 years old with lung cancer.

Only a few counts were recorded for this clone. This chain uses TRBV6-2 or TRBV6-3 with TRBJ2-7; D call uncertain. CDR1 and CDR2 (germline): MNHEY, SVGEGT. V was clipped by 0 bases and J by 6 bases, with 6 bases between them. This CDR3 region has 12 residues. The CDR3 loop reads CASSYSLGEQYF. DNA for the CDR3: TGTGCCAGCAGTTACTCTCTGGGCGAGCAGTACTTC.

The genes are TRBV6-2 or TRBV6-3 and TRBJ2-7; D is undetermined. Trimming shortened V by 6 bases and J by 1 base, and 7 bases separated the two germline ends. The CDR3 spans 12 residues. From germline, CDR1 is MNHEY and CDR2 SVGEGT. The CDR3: CASSQGSYEQYF. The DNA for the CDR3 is TGTGCCAGCAGCCAAGGGTCCTACGAGCAGTACTTC.

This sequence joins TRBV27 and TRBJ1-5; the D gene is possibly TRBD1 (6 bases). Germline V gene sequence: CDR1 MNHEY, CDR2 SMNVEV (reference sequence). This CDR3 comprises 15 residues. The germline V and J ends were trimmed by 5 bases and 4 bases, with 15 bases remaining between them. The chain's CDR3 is CASSTDRNPNQPQHF. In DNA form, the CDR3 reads TGTGCCAGCAGTACAGACAGGAACCCTAATCAGCCCCAGCATTTT.

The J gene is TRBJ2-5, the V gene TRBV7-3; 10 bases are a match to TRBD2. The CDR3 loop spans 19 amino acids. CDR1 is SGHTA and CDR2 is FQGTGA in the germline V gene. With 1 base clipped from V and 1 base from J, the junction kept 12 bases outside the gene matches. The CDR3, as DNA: TGTGCCAGCAGCTTAAAAGGACCGGGACTAGCGACTACCCAAGAGACCCAGTACTTC. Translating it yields CASSLKGPGLATTQETQYF.

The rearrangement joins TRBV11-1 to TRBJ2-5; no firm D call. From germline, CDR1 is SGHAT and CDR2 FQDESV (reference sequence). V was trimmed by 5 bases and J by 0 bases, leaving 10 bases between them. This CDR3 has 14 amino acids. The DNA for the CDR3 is TGTGCCAGCAGCGCTGGTTTGGACCAAGAGACCCAGTACTTC. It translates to CASSAGLDQETQYF.

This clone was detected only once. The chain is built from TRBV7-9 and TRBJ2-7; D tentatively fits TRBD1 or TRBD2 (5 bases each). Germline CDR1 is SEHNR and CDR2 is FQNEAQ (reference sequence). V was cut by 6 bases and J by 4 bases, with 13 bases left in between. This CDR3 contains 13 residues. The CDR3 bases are TGTGCCAGCAGTCCCAGGGAGATTTACGAGCAGTACTTC. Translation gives CASSPREIYEQYF.

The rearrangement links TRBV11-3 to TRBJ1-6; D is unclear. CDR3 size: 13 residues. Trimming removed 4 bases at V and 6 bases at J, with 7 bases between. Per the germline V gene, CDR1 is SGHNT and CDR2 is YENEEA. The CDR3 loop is CASSSGPNSPLHF. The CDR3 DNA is TGTGCCAGCAGCTCAGGTCCTAATTCACCCCTCCACTTT.

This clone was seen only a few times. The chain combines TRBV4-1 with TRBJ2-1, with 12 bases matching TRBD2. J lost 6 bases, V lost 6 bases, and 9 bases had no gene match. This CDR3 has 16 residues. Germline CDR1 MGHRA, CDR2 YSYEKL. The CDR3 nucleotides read TGCGCCAGCAGTTGGGCTAGCGGGGGGGATGCCAATGAGCAGTTCTTC. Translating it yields CASSWASGGDANEQFF.

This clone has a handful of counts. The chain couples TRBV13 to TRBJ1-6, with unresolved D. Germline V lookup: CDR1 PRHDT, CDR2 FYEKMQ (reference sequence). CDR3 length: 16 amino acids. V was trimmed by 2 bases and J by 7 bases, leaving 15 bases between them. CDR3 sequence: CASSLSLAGGNSPLHF. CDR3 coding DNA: TGTGCCAGCAGCTTATCTCTAGCGGGTGGGAATTCACCCCTCCACTTT.

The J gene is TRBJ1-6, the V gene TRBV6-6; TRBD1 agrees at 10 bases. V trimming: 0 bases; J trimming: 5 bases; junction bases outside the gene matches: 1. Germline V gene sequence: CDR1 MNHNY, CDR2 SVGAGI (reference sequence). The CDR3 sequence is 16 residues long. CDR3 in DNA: TGTGCCAGCAGTTACTCGACAGGGGGCGATAATTCACCCCTCCACTTT. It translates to CASSYSTGGDNSPLHF.

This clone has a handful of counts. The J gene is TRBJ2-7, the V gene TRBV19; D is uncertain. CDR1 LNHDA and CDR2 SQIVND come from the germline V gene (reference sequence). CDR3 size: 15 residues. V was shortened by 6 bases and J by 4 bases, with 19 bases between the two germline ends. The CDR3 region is CASSTRATGDYEQYF. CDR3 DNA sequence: TGTGCCAGTAGCACCCGGGCCACTGGGGATTACGAGCAGTACTTC.

CDR3 sequence reads: CSAGRTANTEAFF. The CDR3 nucleotides read TGCAGCGCCGGCCGGACAGCGAACACTGAAGCTTTCTTT. This rearrangement joins TRBV29-1 to TRBJ1-1; D perhaps matches TRBD1 (6 bases). CDR1 and CDR2 from the germline V gene are SQVTM and ANQGSEA. V lost 7 bases to trimming and J lost 1 base, with 13 bases between them. The CDR3 covers 13 residues.

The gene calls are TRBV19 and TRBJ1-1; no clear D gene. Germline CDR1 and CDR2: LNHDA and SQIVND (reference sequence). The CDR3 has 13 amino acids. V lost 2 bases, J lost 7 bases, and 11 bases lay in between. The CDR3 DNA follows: TGTGCCAGTAGTATACAAAGGGTGGGTGAAGCTTTCTTT. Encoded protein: CASSIQRVGEAFF.

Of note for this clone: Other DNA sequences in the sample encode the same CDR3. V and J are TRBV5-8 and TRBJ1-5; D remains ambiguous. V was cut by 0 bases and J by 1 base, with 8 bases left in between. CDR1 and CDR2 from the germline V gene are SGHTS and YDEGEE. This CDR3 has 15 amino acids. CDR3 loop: CASSLEGGSNQPQHF. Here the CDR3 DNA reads TGTGCCAGCAGCTTGGAAGGAGGAAGCAATCAGCCCCAGCATTTT. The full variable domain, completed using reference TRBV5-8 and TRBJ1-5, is EAGVTQSPTHLIKTRGQQATLRCSPISGHTSVYWYQQALGLGLQFLLWYDEGEERNRGNFPPRFSGRQFPNYSSELNVNALELEDSALYLCASSLEGGSNQPQHFGDGTRLSIL.